Only a few counts were recorded for the clone carrying this TCR beta chain. The sample comes from a study of cytomegalovirus exposure and HLA in healthy donors. CDR3 size: 11 residues. Per the germline V gene, CDR1 is GTSNPN and CDR2 is SVGIG (reference sequence). Trimming stripped 3 bases from V and 3 bases from J, with 6 bases between. PCR amplification relied on 60 Vbeta primers (plus 13 Jbeta primers). TCRdb's table, derived via immunoSEQ multiplex PCR, lists solely in-frame clones and lacks some. The table records approximately 98,000 clones, about 81% of them present only once. Input material: PBMCs. This chain links TRBV30 with TRBJ2-7; D possibly corresponds to TRBD1 (6 bases). The sequence came from a young man in good health and CMV-seropositive. The CDR3 loop reads CAWRDSYEQYF. The CDR3 nucleotides are TGTGCCTGGAGGGACAGCTACGAGCAGTACTTC.